The 19 T cell receptor beta chains below were found in one sample sequenced in a study of T cell repertoires in aging, cancer and after chemotherapy. TRB rearrangements spanning V, D and J were amplified using mixed TRB-A/B primers. Each CDR3 protein gets one entry after TCRdb re-called the multiplex PCR reads with MiXCR. The sample contains some 9,000 distinct CDR3 sequences, approximately 25% of which appear only once. TCR beta rearrangements were amplified from peripheral blood genomic DNA. Sequenced sample: blood. All receptors come from a human donor in good health.

In its sample, this clonotype is medium-sized. This chain's CDR3 is CASSDLQYNQPQHF. The CDR3 DNA follows: TGTGCCAGCAGTGATCTACAGTACAATCAGCCCCAGCATTTT. J is TRBJ1-5 and V is TRBV6-4; D unresolved. With 3 bases removed from V and 3 bases from J, the gap between germline ends came to 9 bases. CDR1 is MRHNA and CDR2 is SNTAGT in the germline V gene. The CDR3 spans 14 residues.

By share of the sample, this clonotype is medium-sized (0.01 to 0.1%). The V gene is TRBV7-2, the J gene TRBJ2-1; D remains ambiguous. The germline V gene encodes CDR1 SGHTA and CDR2 FQGNSA. This CDR3 region has 16 residues. Trimming took 1 base from V and 0 from J, leaving 10 bases between them. The CDR3 bases are TGTGCCAGCAGCTTAGGCGGACCTAGCTCCTACAATGAGCAGTTCTTC. Protein product: CASSLGGPSSYNEQFF. Full variable domain (remainder filled in from reference TRBV7-2 and TRBJ2-1): GAGVSQSPSNKVTEKGKDVELRCDPISGHTALYWYRQSLGQGLEFLIYFQGNSAPDKSGLPSDRFSAERTGGSVSTLTIQRTQQEDSAVYLCASSLGGPSSYNEQFFGPGTRLTVL.

J is TRBJ2-7 and V is TRBV6-1; D possibly corresponds to TRBD2 (5 bases). The ends were cut back, 5 bases at V and 4 bases at J, with 18 bases in the middle. Germline-derived CDR1 and CDR2 are MNHNS and SASEGT. The CDR3 is made up of 15 amino acids. Here the CDR3 reads CASSPPGILVYEQYF. CDR3 bases: TGTGCCAGCAGTCCCCCGGGAATTTTGGTTTACGAGCAGTACTTC.

V usage is TRBV5-4 and J usage is TRBJ2-7; no clear D. This CDR3 contains 14 residues. The V end lost 1 base, the J end lost 7 bases, and 15 bases lay between the germline ends. Germline-derived CDR1 and CDR2 are SGHNT and YYREEE (reference sequence). CDR3 DNA: TGTGCCAGCAGCTTGCTTGGCAGCTCCTTGGAGCAGTACTTC. Its translation is CASSLLGSSLEQYF.

This clonotype rates as medium-sized. The chain has TRBV7-9 and TRBJ2-6; no clear D gene. V shed 3 bases and J shed 0 bases, with 6 bases lying between them. Germline-derived CDR1 and CDR2 are SEHNR and FQNEAQ (reference sequence). The CDR3 sequence is 15 residues long. CDR3 sequence reads: CASSLRSSGANVLTF. The CDR3 coding sequence is TGTGCCAGCAGCTTGCGATCCTCTGGGGCCAACGTCCTGACTTTC.

As DNA, the CDR3 is TGCGCCAGCAGCAATAGCGGGAAGACCTACGAGCAGTACTTC. It specifies CASSNSGKTYEQYF. The chain joins TRBV5-1 to TRBJ2-7; TRBD2 agrees at 8 bases. V gave up 4 bases and J gave up 2 bases; unmatched junction bases: 5. Germline-derived CDR1 and CDR2 are SGHRS and YFSETQ. CDR3 length: 14 residues.

Within the sample, this clonotype is medium-sized. The chain couples TRBV30 to TRBJ1-1; the D is unclear. CDR1 and CDR2 from the germline V gene are GTSNPN and SVGIG (reference sequence). The CDR3 sequence is 11 residues long. This CDR3 reads CAGEPAGEAFF. The DNA of the CDR3 is TGTGCTGGGGAGCCGGCGGGTGAAGCTTTCTTT.

This clonotype occurred a few times. The chain uses TRBV7-2 and TRBJ2-6; D unclear. CDR3 length: 16 residues. Germline V CDR1 and CDR2: SGHTA, FQGNSA. V dropped 1 base and J dropped 3 bases, with 10 bases sitting between them. The DNA for the CDR3 is TGTGCCAGCAGCTTAGAGTTCGGCGGTGGGGCCAACGTCCTGACTTTC. Protein sequence: CASSLEFGGGANVLTF.

This clonotype was detected only a few times. The genes are TRBV7-9 and TRBJ2-1; no definite D call. This CDR3 comprises 16 residues. Germline-derived CDR1 and CDR2 are SEHNR and FQNEAQ (reference sequence). The germline V and J ends were trimmed by 2 bases and 5 bases, with 16 bases remaining between them. CDR3 amino acids: CASSLLDNRINNEQFF. CDR3 coding DNA: TGTGCCAGCAGCTTATTGGATAACAGAATTAACAATGAGCAGTTCTTC.

This clonotype was detected only a few times. The chain has TRBV5-4 and TRBJ1-1; D perhaps matches TRBD1 (5 bases). Germline V gives CDR1 SGHNT, CDR2 YYREEE (reference sequence). V was cut by 2 bases and J by 7 bases, with 18 bases left in between. There are 15 residues in the CDR3. In DNA, the CDR3 is TGTGCCAGCAGCTTTCAGGGTGCCCCTCCTCTTGAAGCTTTCTTT. Amino acids: CASSFQGAPPLEAFF.

In its sample, this clonotype is medium-sized. The V call is TRBV12-3 or TRBV12-4, the J call TRBJ1-2; the D gene is possibly TRBD1 (5 bases). V lost 6 bases and J lost 8, with 19 bases in between. The CDR3 covers 14 residues. The CDR3 nucleotides read TGTGCCAGCAGCCCGGGGGACTACTTATGGGGCTACACCTTC. Its translation: CASSPGDYLWGYTF.

With regard to this clonotype: A much larger clone lies one base from this, so it may be a read error. V is TRBV6-1 and J is TRBJ1-2; 8 bases agree with TRBD1. The CDR3 consists of 14 residues. From germline, CDR1 is MNHNS and CDR2 SASEGT. V gave up 5 bases and J gave up 10 bases; unmatched junction bases: 12. Here the CDR3 reads CASSYSGGTDDYTF. The CDR3 DNA follows: TGTGCCAGCAGTTACTCAGGGGGCACGGATGACTACACCTTC.

In its sample, this clonotype was seen once. This could be a read error, since a much larger clone is one nucleotide away. The J gene is TRBJ2-3, the V gene TRBV7-9, with 9 bases identical to TRBD2. The CDR3 runs to 13 residues. Germline V gives CDR1 SEHNR, CDR2 FQNEAQ (reference sequence). J lost 1 base, V lost 11 bases, and 4 bases had no gene match. In nucleotides, the CDR3 is TGTGCCGGCCAGCGGGGGGGCACAGATACGCAGTATTTT. Translated, it gives CAGQRGGTDTQYF.

This clonotype has more than one count but fewer than ten. The chain recombines TRBV28 with TRBJ1-4, with TRBD1 as a possible D gene (5 bases). CDR1 and CDR2 (germline): MDHEN, SYDVKM. The CDR3 consists of 15 residues. Trimming took 5 bases from V and 1 from J, leaving 11 bases between them. The CDR3 DNA is TGTGCCAGCAGTATGGACACTTTAACTAATGAAAAACTGTTTTTT. It translates to CASSMDTLTNEKLFF.

This clonotype is medium-sized in the sample. V gene TRBV10-1 combines with J gene TRBJ2-7, with D possibly being TRBD1 (6 bases). This CDR3 has 15 amino acids. Trimming stripped 3 bases from V and 2 bases from J, with 14 bases between. Germline V lookup: CDR1 WNHNN, CDR2 SYGVQD (reference sequence). CDR3 coding DNA: TGCGCCAGCAGTGATACAGGGCGCGCTCCCTACGAGCAGTACTTC. Amino acids: CASSDTGRAPYEQYF.

Note on this clonotype: The CDR3 does not end in the conserved phenylalanine or tryptophan, so this is likely a read error. The chain recombines TRBV28 with TRBJ2-5; the D gene is possibly TRBD2 (5 bases). V lost 5 bases and J lost 4, with 17 bases in between. The CDR3 loop spans 15 amino acids. From germline, CDR1 is MDHEN and CDR2 SYDVKM. DNA for the CDR3: TGTGCCAGCAGTAAGGGTGGGAGTCGAAGAGAGACCCAGTACTTA. Protein: CASSKGGSRRETQYL.

This clonotype turned up a few times. The V gene is TRBV6-2 or TRBV6-3, the J gene TRBJ1-5, with a weak D call TRBD1 (5 bases). The CDR3 is 15 amino acids. The germline V and J ends were trimmed by 6 bases and 0 bases, with 12 bases remaining between them. Looked up from germline, CDR1 is MNHEY and CDR2 is SVGEGT. This CDR3 is CASSWDGASNQPQHF. The CDR3 bases are TGTGCCAGCAGCTGGGACGGAGCTAGCAATCAGCCCCAGCATTTT.

This clonotype was seen only once. The V gene is TRBV23-1, the J gene TRBJ1-2; 8 positions match TRBD1. TRBV23-1 is an ORF; its function is uncertain. V was clipped by 3 bases and J by 0 bases; unmatched bases: 12. This CDR3 comprises 18 residues. CDR3 DNA sequence: TGCGCCAGCAGTCAGGGGGGGCGGAGACAGGGGACTAACTATGGCTACACCTTC. It is translated as CASSQGGRRQGTNYGYTF.

On this clonotype: A single base separates this from a much larger clone, so it may be a read error. Here the CDR3 reads CAISEFPVPWDGYTF. DNA of the CDR3: TGTGCCATCAGTGAGTTCCCAGTTCCATGGGATGGCTACACCTTC. This rearrangement joins TRBV10-2 to TRBJ1-2; D remains unclear. The V gene's germline CDR1 is WSHSY and CDR2 SAAADI. The CDR3 loop spans 15 amino acids.